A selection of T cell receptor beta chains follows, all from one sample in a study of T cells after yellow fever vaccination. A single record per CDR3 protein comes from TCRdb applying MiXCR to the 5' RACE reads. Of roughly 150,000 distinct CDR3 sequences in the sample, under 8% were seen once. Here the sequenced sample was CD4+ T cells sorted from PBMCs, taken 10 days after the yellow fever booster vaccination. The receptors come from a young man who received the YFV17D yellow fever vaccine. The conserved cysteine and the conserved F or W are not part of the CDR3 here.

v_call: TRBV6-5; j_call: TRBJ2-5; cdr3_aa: ASSYSGQNIEDQY
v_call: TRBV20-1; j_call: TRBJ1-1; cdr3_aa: SARPDRRYGNTEAF
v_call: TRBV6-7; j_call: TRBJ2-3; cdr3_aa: ASRAIQESTDTQY
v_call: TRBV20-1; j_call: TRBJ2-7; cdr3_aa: SAIELASASYEQY
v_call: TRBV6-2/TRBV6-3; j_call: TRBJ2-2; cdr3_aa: ASSGRGPRPGELF
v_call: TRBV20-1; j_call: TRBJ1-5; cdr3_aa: RRGPGGNQPQH
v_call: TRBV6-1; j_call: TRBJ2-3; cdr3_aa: AAGGLAIGADTQY
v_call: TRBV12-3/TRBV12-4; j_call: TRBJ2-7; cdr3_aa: ASSLLGQVEQY
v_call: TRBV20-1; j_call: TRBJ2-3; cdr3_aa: SARDPGLDTDTQY
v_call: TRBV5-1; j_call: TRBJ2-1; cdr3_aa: ASSLDREEF
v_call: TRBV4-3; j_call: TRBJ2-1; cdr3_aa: ASSQDGGSSYNEQF
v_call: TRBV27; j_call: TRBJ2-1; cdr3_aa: ASSPAGDFSYNEQF
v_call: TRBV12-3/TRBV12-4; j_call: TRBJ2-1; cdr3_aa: ASRDLAGVLEQF
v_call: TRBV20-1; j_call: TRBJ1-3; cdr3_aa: SASPGPTSGNTIY
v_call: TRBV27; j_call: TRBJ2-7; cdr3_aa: ASKIGGVLSYEQY
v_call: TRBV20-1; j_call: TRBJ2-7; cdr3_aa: SAHNSGRESYEQY
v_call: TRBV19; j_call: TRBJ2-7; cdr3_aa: ASRSVTGTYEQY
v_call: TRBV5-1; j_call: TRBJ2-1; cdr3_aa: ASSLNLAERNEQF
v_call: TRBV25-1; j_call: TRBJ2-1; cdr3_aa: ASSDPGTGDHEQF
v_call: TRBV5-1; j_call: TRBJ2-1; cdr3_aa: ASSLARTGAGNEQF
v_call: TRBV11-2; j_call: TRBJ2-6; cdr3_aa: ASAGSGANVLT
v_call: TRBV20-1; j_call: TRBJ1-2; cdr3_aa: SANQGQGAFSGYT